Listed here are 14 T cell receptor beta chains from one sample, sequenced in a study of T cell responses to AZD1222 COVID-19 vaccine. Profiling relied on immunoSEQ multiplex PCR, and the TCRdb table lists in-frame clones only, not all of them. The profile shows about 73,000 clones, about 88% of them singletons. Sequenced material: peripheral blood, taken 28 days after the second AZD1222 dose. The receptor set was obtained from an adult who received the AZD1222 COVID-19 vaccine.

J is TRBJ2-5 and V is TRBV7-3; maybe TRBD1 (6 bases). CDR1 SGHTA and CDR2 FQGTGA come from the germline V gene. The CDR3 is 14 amino acids. Trimming shortened V by 4 bases and J by 4 bases, and 13 bases separated the two germline ends. CDR3 in amino acids: CASSSTGLAETQYF. The CDR3 DNA is TGTGCCAGCAGCTCAACAGGGCTTGCAGAGACCCAGTACTTC.

The chain has TRBV13 and TRBJ1-5, with TRBD1 as a possible D gene (5 bases). CDR3 size: 16 residues. Germline CDR1 reads PRHDT; CDR2 reads FYEKMQ (reference sequence). Deletions cut 5 bases from V and 7 bases from J, with 21 bases between. CDR3 DNA: TGTGCCAGCAGCCAGGGAGGGAGGGGCGCCGGGCAGCCCCAGCATTTT. Translation gives CASSQGGRGAGQPQHF.

V usage is TRBV10-2 and J usage is TRBJ2-1; unclear D gene. Trimming pared 6 bases from V and 9 bases from J, leaving 9 bases between. The CDR3 sequence is 11 residues long. CDR1 is WSHSY, CDR2 SAAADI, per germline. The CDR3 region is CASRVDREQFF. CDR3 DNA sequence: TGCGCCAGCAGGGTGGACCGTGAGCAGTTCTTC.

The chain combines TRBV11-2 with TRBJ1-2; D is ambiguous. From germline, CDR1 is SGHAT and CDR2 FQNNGV. CDR3 length equals 12 residues. The V gene lost 10 bases and the J gene lost 3 bases, with 12 bases spanning the gap. The DNA for the CDR3 is TGTGCCACCCCGGGTGCGGACTATGGCTACACCTTC. It translates to CATPGADYGYTF.

The chain carries TRBV27 and TRBJ2-3, with a weak D call TRBD1 (5 bases). The germline CDR1 and CDR2 sequences are MNHEY and SMNVEV (reference sequence). V lost 3 bases and J 4 bases, leaving 14 bases between the germline ends. The CDR3 loop spans 15 amino acids. In DNA, the CDR3 is TGTGCCAGCAGTTTTTTTGGTAGGGGCGCAGATACGCAGTATTTT. Amino acids: CASSFFGRGADTQYF.

The V gene is TRBV5-4, the J gene TRBJ1-3; TRBD1 might be the D (5 bases). Trimming removed 3 bases at V and 2 bases at J, with 12 bases between. Germline values: CDR1 SGHNT, CDR2 YYREEE (reference sequence). The CDR3 has 15 residues. As DNA, the CDR3 is TGTGCCAGCAGCTCCCCAGGGTCAGCTGGAAACACCATATATTTT. This sequence encodes CASSSPGSAGNTIYF.

In its sample, this clone was seen a few times. This chain connects TRBV2 to TRBJ1-2, with 10 nucleotides matching TRBD1. Germline V gene sequence: CDR1 SNHLY, CDR2 FYNNEI. The CDR3 covers 15 residues. Trimming at V came to 4 bases and at J to 0 bases, leaving 2 bases not matched to a gene. The CDR3, as DNA: TGTGCCAGCAGTGGACAGGGGGCGGCTAACTATGGCTACACCTTC. It codes for CASSGQGAANYGYTF.

CDR3 sequence: CASSEADWPGNTEAFF. CDR3 DNA: TGTGCCAGCAGTGAAGCGGATTGGCCGGGGAACACTGAAGCTTTCTTT. The chain employs TRBV6-1 and TRBJ1-1; D not certain. The CDR3 covers 16 residues. V shed 0 bases and J shed 1 base, with 12 bases lying between them. Germline V gene data show CDR1 as MNHNS and CDR2 as SASEGT.

The CDR3 sequence is CASSYSGLASYNEQFF. As DNA, the CDR3 is TGTGCCAGCAGTTACTCGGGACTAGCGTCCTACAATGAGCAGTTCTTC. The chain employs TRBV6-5 and TRBJ2-1; 10 bases align to TRBD2. From germline, CDR1 is MNHEY and CDR2 SVGAGI. V trimming: 0 bases; J trimming: 1 base; junction bases outside the gene matches: 0. The CDR3 has 16 amino acids.

The V call is TRBV19, the J call TRBJ1-5; possibly TRBD1 for D (6 bases). Trimming shortened V by 3 bases and J by 6 bases, and 15 bases separated the two germline ends. CDR3 length: 15 amino acids. From germline, CDR1 is LNHDA and CDR2 SQIVND (reference sequence). CDR3 DNA sequence: TGTGCCAGTAGTATCTTACAGGGAGTGGGTCAGCCCCAGCATTTT. This gives the protein CASSILQGVGQPQHF.

The chain's CDR3 is CASSHRNYGYTF. The CDR3 DNA is TGCGCCAGCAGTCACAGAAACTATGGCTACACCTTC. V is TRBV4-3 and J is TRBJ1-2; D gene uncertain. Trimming pared 6 bases from V and 2 bases from J, leaving 7 bases between. The V gene's germline CDR1 is LGHNA and CDR2 YSLEER. This CDR3 is built from 12 residues.

The gene calls are TRBV7-2 and TRBJ2-3; maybe TRBD2 (5 bases). The CDR3 runs 13 residues. V lost 6 bases and J lost 5, with 12 bases in between. CDR1 SGHTA and CDR2 FQGNSA come from the germline V gene. Written as DNA, the CDR3 is TGTGCCAGCAGGGGCGGGCCGGGAGATACGCAGTATTTT. Its translation is CASRGGPGDTQYF. The full variable domain, in which reference TRBV7-2 and TRBJ2-3 provide the parts outside the CDR3, is GAGVSQSPSNKVTEKGKDVELRCDPISGHTALYWYRQSLGQGLEFLIYFQGNSAPDKSGLPSDRFSAERTGGSVSTLTIQRTQQEDSAVYLCASRGGPGDTQYFGPGTRLTVL.

V gene TRBV10-3 combines with J gene TRBJ2-2; 7 bases align to TRBD1. The CDR3 loop spans 15 amino acids. The V and J ends lost 10 bases and 2 bases, in that order; junction bases with no gene match: 10. CDR1 is ENHRY and CDR2 is SYGVKD in the germline V gene. CDR3 bases: TGTGCCACCCGAATTACAGGGGTTAACACCGGGGAGCTGTTTTTT. Encoded protein: CATRITGVNTGELFF.

This clone was seen a handful of times. The chain uses TRBV10-3 and TRBJ1-2; unclear D gene. The CDR3 has 14 residues. Germline loops: CDR1 ENHRY, CDR2 SYGVKD. The V end was cut by 6 bases, the J end by 8 bases, with 19 bases between. CDR3 DNA sequence: TGTGCCATCAGGGGCCCCACATCCCAAGGAGGCTACACCTTC. Its protein product is CAIRGPTSQGGYTF.